These T cell receptor beta chains were read from a single sample in a study of T cell changes during pregnancy in multiple sclerosis. Only in-frame clones appear in the TCRdb table, and some are missing; sequencing was by immunoSEQ multiplex PCR. The sample holds approximately 24,000 clones, roughly 86% seen once. Sequences were derived from CD4+ T cells from peripheral blood mononuclear cells, sampled in the second trimester of pregnancy. These TCRs come from a female donor in good health, enrolled as a control in a pregnancy study. CDR3s include the opening cysteine and the closing phenylalanine or tryptophan. Fields, in order: J gene, V gene, D gene, CDR3 protein, CDR3 DNA. D genes are given only for firm matches.

j_gene: TRBJ2-4; v_gene: TRBV7-2; d_gene: TRBD2; CDR3aa: CASSLDPGGHGIQYF; CDR3nt: TGTGCCAGCAGCTTAGATCCGGGGGGGCACGGCATTCAGTACTTC
j_gene: TRBJ2-7; v_gene: TRBV5-5; d_gene: .; CDR3aa: CASSLDFTYEQYF; CDR3nt: TGTGCCAGCAGCTTAGACTTCACCTACGAGCAGTACTTC
j_gene: TRBJ2-5; v_gene: TRBV19; d_gene: TRBD1; CDR3aa: CASSGFGTGGTQYF; CDR3nt: TGTGCCAGTAGTGGTTTTGGGACAGGAGGGACCCAGTACTTC
j_gene: TRBJ2-1; v_gene: TRBV6-1; d_gene: TRBD2; CDR3aa: CASSEFQPSGSYNEQFF; CDR3nt: TGTGCCAGCAGTGAGTTTCAACCTAGCGGTAGTTACAATGAGCAGTTCTTC
j_gene: TRBJ1-1; v_gene: TRBV27; d_gene: TRBD1; CDR3aa: CASSPWTGTEAFF; CDR3nt: TGTGCCAGCAGTCCCTGGACAGGGACTGAAGCTTTCTTT
j_gene: TRBJ2-1; v_gene: TRBV7-2; d_gene: TRBD2; CDR3aa: CASSLGGWEGRDEQFF; CDR3nt: TGTGCCAGCAGCTTAGGCGGGTGGGAGGGGAGAGATGAGCAGTTCTTC
j_gene: TRBJ2-7; v_gene: TRBV29-1; d_gene: .; CDR3aa: CSVGRFGSSYEQYF; CDR3nt: TGCAGCGTTGGTCGATTTGGGAGCTCCTACGAGCAGTACTTC
j_gene: TRBJ1-1; v_gene: TRBV30; d_gene: .; CDR3aa: CAWKRSTEAFF; CDR3nt: TGTGCCTGGAAAAGGAGCACTGAAGCTTTCTTT
j_gene: TRBJ1-2; v_gene: TRBV14; d_gene: .; CDR3aa: CASSQDLVLGYTF; CDR3nt: TGTGCCAGCAGCCAAGATCTCGTACTTGGCTACACCTTC
j_gene: TRBJ1-2; v_gene: TRBV6-1; d_gene: TRBD1; CDR3aa: CASSEGGQGNSYGYTF; CDR3nt: TGTGCCAGCAGTGAAGGGGGACAGGGGAACTCTTATGGCTACACCTTC
j_gene: TRBJ2-3; v_gene: TRBV5-1; d_gene: TRBD2; CDR3aa: CASSLEGPASGRKDTQYF; CDR3nt: TGCGCCAGCAGCTTGGAGGGGCCGGCTAGCGGGAGGAAAGATACGCAGTATTTT
j_gene: TRBJ1-4; v_gene: TRBV7-2; d_gene: TRBD1; CDR3aa: CASSPRQGANEKLFF; CDR3nt: TGTGCCAGCAGCCCGAGACAGGGGGCTAATGAAAAACTGTTTTTT
j_gene: TRBJ2-7; v_gene: TRBV9; d_gene: TRBD1; CDR3aa: CASSAQGVSYEQYF; CDR3nt: TGTGCCAGCAGCGCCCAGGGGGTCTCCTACGAGCAGTACTTC
j_gene: TRBJ2-5; v_gene: TRBV9; d_gene: TRBD1; CDR3aa: CASSVAGQGATQYF; CDR3nt: TGTGCCAGCAGCGTAGCTGGGCAGGGGGCGACCCAGTACTTC
j_gene: TRBJ2-2; v_gene: TRBV7-2; d_gene: .; CDR3aa: CASSLIQETGELFF; CDR3nt: TGTGCCAGCAGCTTGATACAGGAAACCGGGGAGCTGTTTTTT